The TCR beta chain under discussion was sequenced for a study of blood T cell repertoires in COVID-19. The overall study: The samples span acute and convalescent COVID-19 from the United States, Italy and Spain. T cells, B-cell-depleted T cells, or PBMCs supplied cDNA or gDNA.

Source study methods: Estimated nucleated cell counts came from reference gene primer amplification. This table comes from immunoSEQ multiplex PCR, and its TCRdb copy is limited to in-frame clones, with some not included. V and J calls and clone size are those listed in that table; D and trimming were worked out from the DNA. The data show 50,000 to 65,000 clones, roughly 86% seen once. This clone was detected a few times. The CDR3 totals 13 residues. Germline V gene sequence: CDR1 KGHSH, CDR2 LQKENI. V was pared by 3 bases and J by 5 bases, with 10 bases between. V gene TRBV18 combines with J gene TRBJ1-1; tentatively, D is TRBD1 (6 bases). The TCR sequence derives from a human donor in a cohort sampled during active COVID-19. The sample taken for sequencing was peripheral blood. CDR3 sequence reads: CASSPGHQTEAFF. The CDR3 DNA follows: TGTGCCAGCTCACCGGGACACCAAACTGAAGCTTTCTTT. Using reference TRBV18 and TRBJ1-1 for the parts outside the CDR3, the full variable domain is NAGVMQNPRHLVRRRGQEARLRCSPMKGHSHVYWYRQLPEEGLKFMVYLQKENIIDESGMPKERFSAEFPKEGPSILRIQQVVRGDSAAYFCASSPGHQTEAFFGQGTRLTVV.